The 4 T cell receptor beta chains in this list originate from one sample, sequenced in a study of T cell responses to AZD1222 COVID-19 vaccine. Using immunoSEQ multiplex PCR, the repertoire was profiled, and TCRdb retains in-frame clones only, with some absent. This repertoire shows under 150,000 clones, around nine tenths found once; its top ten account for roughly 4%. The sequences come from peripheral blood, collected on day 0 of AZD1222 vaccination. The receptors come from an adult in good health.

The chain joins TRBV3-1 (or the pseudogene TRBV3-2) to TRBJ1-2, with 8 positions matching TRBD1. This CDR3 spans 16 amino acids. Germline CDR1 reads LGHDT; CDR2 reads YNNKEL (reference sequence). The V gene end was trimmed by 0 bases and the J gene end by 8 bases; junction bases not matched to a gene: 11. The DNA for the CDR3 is TGTGCCAGCAGCCAAGAGTGGGGTCAGGGGGCACTCGGCTACACCTTC. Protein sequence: CASSQEWGQGALGYTF.

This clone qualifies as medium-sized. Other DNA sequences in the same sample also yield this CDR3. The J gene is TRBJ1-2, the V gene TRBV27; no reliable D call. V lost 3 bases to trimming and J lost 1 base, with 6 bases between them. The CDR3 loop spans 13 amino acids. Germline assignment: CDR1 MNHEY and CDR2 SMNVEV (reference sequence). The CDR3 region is CASSFEGNYGYTF. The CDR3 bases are TGTGCCAGCAGTTTCGAAGGTAACTATGGCTACACCTTC.

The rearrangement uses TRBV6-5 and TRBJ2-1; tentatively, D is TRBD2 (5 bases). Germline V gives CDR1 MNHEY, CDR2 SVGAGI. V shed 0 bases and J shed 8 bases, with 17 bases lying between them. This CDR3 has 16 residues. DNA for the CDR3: TGTGCCAGCAGTTACTCTTTACTAGAACTATTGGATGAGCAGTTCTTC. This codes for CASSYSLLELLDEQFF.

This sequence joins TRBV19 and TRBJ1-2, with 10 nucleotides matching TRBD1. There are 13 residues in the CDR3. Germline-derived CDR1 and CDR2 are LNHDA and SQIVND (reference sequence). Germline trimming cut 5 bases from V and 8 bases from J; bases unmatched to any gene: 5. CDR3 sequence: CASSLGTGDGYTF. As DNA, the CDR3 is TGTGCCAGTAGTCTCGGGACAGGGGACGGCTACACCTTC. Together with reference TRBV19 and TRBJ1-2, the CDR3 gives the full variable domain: DGGITQSPKYLFRKEGQNVTLSCEQNLNHDAMYWYRQDPGQGLRLIYYSQIVNDFQKGDIAEGYSVSREKKESFPLTVTSAQKNPTAFYLCASSLGTGDGYTFGSGTRLTVV.